These 30 T cell receptor beta chains were all obtained from the same sample, sequenced in a study of blood T cells in healthy people across ages (dated by TCRdb to between 2014 and 2017). The library was produced with 5' RACE. The reads were generated on an Illumina HiSeq 2500. A second roughly 7 to 11 cycle PCR used a sample-barcoded 5' primer and a J-beta primer mix. The public reads were run again by TCRdb, first through fastp at Q25 and then through MiXCR, and only productive beta chains were kept. Rows with one shared CDR3 protein collapse into an entry with the most common genes and DNA. This sample lists approximately 690,000 distinct CDR3 sequences; approximately 59% were detected once. The ten largest clonotypes hold 30% to 45% of the sample. Material for sequencing was blood. All receptors come from a man aged 60-69 years in good health.

This sequence joins TRBV3-1 and TRBJ2-2, with D unresolved. This CDR3 contains 16 residues. Trimming took off 4 bases at V and 5 bases at J, with 17 bases between the two ends. Germline V CDR1 and CDR2: LGHDT, YNNKEL (reference sequence). CDR3: CASSRYPGPGTGELFF. The CDR3 region has the DNA TGTGCCAGCAGCCGGTATCCGGGCCCAGGTACCGGGGAGCTGTTTTTT.

The CDR3 sequence is CSGRGYNEQYF. The CDR3 DNA sequence: TGCAGCGGCCGGGGTTACAATGAGCAGTACTTC. This chain connects TRBV29-1 to TRBJ2-1; possible D gene TRBD2, 5 bases. The J call may be faulty, since TRBJ2-7 better matches the DNA end. Germline V gives CDR1 SQVTM, CDR2 ANQGSEA. The CDR3 is made up of 11 amino acids.

The J gene is TRBJ1-1, the V gene TRBV27, with TRBD1 as a possible D gene (5 bases). Germline V gene lookup returns CDR1 MNHEY and CDR2 SMNVEV (reference sequence). CDR3 length: 13 residues. V lost 5 bases to trimming and J lost 5 bases, with 12 bases between them. Here the CDR3 DNA reads TGTGCCAGCAGTCTCGACAGCGTTACTGAAGCTTTCTTT. This sequence encodes CASSLDSVTEAFF.

In nucleotides, the CDR3 is TGCAGTGTCTCGACAGGGGCAAGCTATGGCTACACCTTC. Amino acid sequence: CSVSTGASYGYTF. The chain has TRBV20-1 and TRBJ1-2; TRBD1 aligns across 8 bases. CDR3 size: 13 residues. CDR1 is DFQATT and CDR2 is SNEGSKA in the germline V gene (reference sequence). The V segment lost 7 bases and the J segment 4 bases; nucleotides outside the gene matches: 8.

The chain recombines TRBV20-1 with TRBJ2-1, with D perhaps TRBD1 (5 bases). The CDR3 is 14 residues long. Trimming left V 6 bases short and J 6 bases short, with 18 bases between. Germline-derived CDR1 and CDR2 are DFQATT and SNEGSKA (reference sequence). The CDR3: CSASDIGQGNEQFF. Written as DNA, the CDR3 is TGCAGTGCCAGCGACATAGGGCAGGGCAATGAGCAGTTCTTC.

The rearrangement links TRBV5-5 to TRBJ2-7; D is perhaps TRBD1 or TRBD2 (6 bases each). Germline CDR1 reads SGHKS; CDR2 reads YYEKEE (reference sequence). Trimming cost V 3 bases and J 3 bases, with 13 bases left between them. The CDR3 is made up of 14 amino acids. Written as DNA, the CDR3 is TGTGCCAGCAGCTGGACAGCCGGGAGCTACGAGCAGTACTTC. Translation: CASSWTAGSYEQYF.

The chain has TRBV7-9 and TRBJ2-1; 9 bases fit TRBD2. The V and J ends lost 7 bases and 12 bases, in that order; junction bases with no gene match: 28. Looked up from germline, CDR1 is SEHNR and CDR2 is FQNEAQ (reference sequence). This CDR3 is built from 19 residues. The CDR3 region has the DNA TGTGCCAGCATCCCGCCGGGACATCGGAGTCTAGCGGGACCCTATGGGCAGTTCTTC. This codes for CASIPPGHRSLAGPYGQFF.

J is TRBJ2-7 and V is TRBV5-6; either TRBD1 or TRBD2 may fit D (5 bases each). The J call may be in error: the DNA end matches TRBJ2-5 better. The CDR3 is 16 amino acids. Germline CDR1 SGHDT, CDR2 YYEEEE. The CDR3 nucleotides read TGTGCCAGCAGCCACCGGGACCACCAGGCCCCTGAGACCCAGTACTTC. Translation: CASSHRDHQAPETQYF.

The chain links TRBV10-3 to TRBJ2-1; D is undetermined. The CDR3 extends over 17 amino acids. Per the germline V gene, CDR1 is ENHRY and CDR2 is SYGVKD. Trimming shortened V by 4 bases and J by 0 bases, and 16 bases separated the two germline ends. CDR3 coding DNA: TGTGCCATCAGTGCCGGGCCTGGCCATATCTCCTACAATGAGCAGTTCTTC. It is translated as CAISAGPGHISYNEQFF.

This clonotype was seen only a few times. The V and J genes are TRBV29-1 and TRBJ2-1; D remains ambiguous. Trimming left V 6 bases short and J 0 bases short, with 9 bases between. The CDR3 length is 13 residues. Looked up from germline, CDR1 is SQVTM and CDR2 is ANQGSEA. The CDR3 DNA follows: TGCAGCGTCGGACGGAGCTCCTACAATGAGCAGTTCTTC. This codes for CSVGRSSYNEQFF.

The V gene is TRBV5-6, the J gene TRBJ2-1, with 8 bases identical to TRBD2. The CDR3 spans 16 residues. With V trimmed by 3 bases and J by 5 bases, 10 bases remained unmatched. Germline V gene lookup returns CDR1 SGHDT and CDR2 YYEEEE. CDR3 protein: CASSSLGAGDDNEQFF. The DNA of the CDR3 is TGTGCCAGCAGCTCCCTTGGAGCGGGGGACGACAATGAGCAGTTCTTC.

This chain joins TRBV12-3 or TRBV12-4 and TRBJ1-5; no definite D call. The CDR3 sequence is 12 residues long. The germline V and J ends were trimmed by 5 bases and 8 bases, with 10 bases remaining between them. The CDR3 DNA sequence: TGTGCCAGCAGTCTAAGGGAGAAGCCCCAGCATTTT. It specifies CASSLREKPQHF.

V is TRBV7-2 and J is TRBJ2-4; perhaps TRBD2 as D (7 bases). The V end lost 5 bases, the J end lost 7 bases, and 18 bases lay between the germline ends. The CDR3 contains 15 residues. From germline, CDR1 is SGHTA and CDR2 FQGNSA. CDR3 protein: CASSALVGGANIQYF. The CDR3 DNA sequence: TGTGCCAGCAGCGCCTTAGTGGGGGGGGCCAACATTCAGTACTTC.

In its sample, this clonotype was seen a few times. This sequence joins TRBV5-1 and TRBJ2-4; 8 bases align to TRBD1. CDR1 is SGHRS, CDR2 YFSETQ, per germline. V was clipped by 3 bases and J by 12 bases; unmatched bases: 8. This CDR3 is 13 amino acids long. CDR3 in DNA: TGCGCCAGCAGCTCCTCTGGACAGGGTCCTCAGTACTTC. Amino acid sequence: CASSSSGQGPQYF.

This sequence joins TRBV5-6 and TRBJ2-7; 9 bases are a match to TRBD1. Looked up from germline, CDR1 is SGHDT and CDR2 is YYEEEE. V lost 2 bases and J lost 5; bases outside the gene matches: 8. The CDR3 contains 15 residues. The CDR3 protein is CASSFRDRVLNEQYF. DNA of the CDR3: TGTGCCAGCAGCTTCCGGGACAGGGTCCTCAACGAGCAGTACTTC.

This chain joins TRBV6-2 or TRBV6-3 and TRBJ2-7; D is possibly TRBD1 (6 bases). The V end lost 8 bases, the J end lost 1 base, and 9 bases lay between the germline ends. The CDR3 covers 12 residues. CDR1 MNHEY and CDR2 SVGEGT come from the germline V gene. The CDR3 here is CASGQPSYEQYF. CDR3 coding DNA: TGTGCCAGCGGACAGCCTTCCTACGAGCAGTACTTC.

This clonotype was recorded a few times. The rearrangement links TRBV5-1 to TRBJ2-7; D is uncertain. Deletions cut 3 bases from V and 0 bases from J, with 10 bases between. The CDR3 is made up of 14 amino acids. The germline gives CDR1 SGHRS, CDR2 YFSETQ. The CDR3 DNA sequence: TGCGCCAGCAGCTCCACCCGGAGCTCCTACGAGCAGTACTTC. Protein: CASSSTRSSYEQYF.

DNA for the CDR3: TGTGCCAGCAGCTTCCTTGGGGGAGACGAGCAGTACTTC. It yields the protein CASSFLGGDEQYF. The chain recombines TRBV7-8 with TRBJ2-7; D assignment may be TRBD1 or TRBD2 (5 bases each). Trimming took 3 bases from V and 5 from J, leaving 11 bases between them. The CDR3 runs to 13 residues. Per germline, CDR1 SGHVS and CDR2 FQNEAQ.

The V call is TRBV28, the J call TRBJ2-5; TRBD1 might be the D (6 bases). The length of the CDR3 is 13 residues. V was clipped by 4 bases and J by 7 bases, with 13 bases between them. CDR1 MDHEN and CDR2 SYDVKM come from the germline V gene. The CDR3, as DNA: TGTGCCAGCAGTTCGACAGGCCGCGGGACCCAGTACTTC. It codes for CASSSTGRGTQYF.

The gene calls are TRBV20-1 and TRBJ2-1; TRBD1 matches at 8 bases. Germline V lookup: CDR1 DFQATT, CDR2 SNEGSKA (reference sequence). Trimming at V came to 7 bases and at J to 7 bases, leaving 0 bases not matched to a gene. The CDR3 totals 10 residues. The CDR3 loop is CSGTGNEQFF. The CDR3 nucleotides are TGCAGTGGGACAGGGAATGAGCAGTTCTTC.

This clonotype was observed a single time. At one boundary the junction diverges from the germline segment, which might be a read error. This rearrangement joins TRBV20-1 to TRBJ2-6, with TRBD2 matching over 8 bases. The CDR3 is 17 amino acids. CDR1 is DFQATT and CDR2 is SNEGSKA in the germline V gene (reference sequence). The CDR3 bases are TGCAGTGCTAGGACCGATAGGACCACGGGGGGGGTCAACGTCCTGACTTTC. Its protein is CSARTDRTTGGVNVLTF.

This clonotype was observed a few times. This chain joins TRBV4-1 and TRBJ2-3; tentative D call: TRBD1 (6 bases). Germline CDR1 MGHRA, CDR2 YSYEKL. Trimming removed 4 bases at V and 2 bases at J, with 22 bases between. The CDR3 totals 18 residues. The CDR3 sequence is CASSRTASRTDHTDTQYF. CDR3 sequence (DNA): TGCGCCAGCAGCCGTACAGCCTCAAGGACAGATCACACAGATACGCAGTATTTT.

Concerning this clonotype itself: An end of the junction does not agree with germline; a read error may underlie this. The chain couples TRBV2 to TRBJ2-1; weak D call: TRBD1 (6 bases). Germline V gene lookup returns CDR1 SNHLY and CDR2 FYNNEI. CDR3 size: 14 residues. The CDR3 protein is CASSADSSYNVQFF. As DNA, the CDR3 is TGTGCCAGCAGTGCGGACAGCTCCTACAATGTGCAGTTCTTC.

This clonotype was seen just once. V gene TRBV7-9 combines with J gene TRBJ2-1; D perhaps matches TRBD2 (5 bases). Trimming shortened V by 5 bases and J by 6 bases, and 17 bases separated the two germline ends. The CDR3 has 15 amino acids. Germline lookup yields CDR1 SEHNR and CDR2 FQNEAQ (reference sequence). CDR3 sequence reads: CASSNRPGLINEQFF. In DNA, the CDR3 is TGTGCCAGCAGCAATCGACCCGGACTTATCAATGAGCAGTTCTTC.

J is TRBJ2-7 and V is TRBV5-1, with TRBD2 matching over 8 bases. Germline V gene lookup returns CDR1 SGHRS and CDR2 YFSETQ. The CDR3 length is 17 residues. V trimming: 0 bases; J trimming: 0 bases; junction bases outside the gene matches: 8. CDR3 sequence reads: CASSLAGGLAGSYEQYF. CDR3 in DNA: TGCGCCAGCAGCTTGGCCGGTGGGCTAGCGGGCTCCTACGAGCAGTACTTC.

The chain recombines TRBV7-9 with TRBJ1-1, with 7 bases fitting TRBD1. CDR1 is SEHNR, CDR2 FQNEAQ, per germline (reference sequence). V shed 5 bases and J 5 bases; nucleotides not matched to a gene: 8. This CDR3 is 14 amino acids long. The CDR3 protein is CASSPTGFETEAFF. CDR3 DNA: TGTGCCAGCAGCCCGACAGGGTTTGAAACTGAAGCTTTCTTT.

This sequence joins TRBV29-1 and TRBJ1-3, with D perhaps TRBD1 (5 bases). Trimming stripped 5 bases from V and 2 bases from J, with 10 bases between. This CDR3 spans 13 amino acids. Germline-derived CDR1 and CDR2 are SQVTM and ANQGSEA. The CDR3 sequence: CSVPGPAGNTIYF. In DNA form, the CDR3 reads TGCAGCGTTCCGGGGCCGGCTGGAAACACCATATATTTT.

Points on this clonotype: Because the CDR3 is missing its conserved closing phenylalanine or tryptophan, this is likely a read error. The gene calls are TRBV6-6 and TRBJ2-1; 12 bases agree with TRBD2. The V gene end was trimmed by 4 bases and the J gene end by 7 bases; junction bases not matched to a gene: 5. The CDR3 runs 15 residues. Looked up from germline, CDR1 is MNHNY and CDR2 is SVGAGI (reference sequence). The CDR3 reads CASSSTSGGSNEQFL. CDR3 coding DNA: TGTGCCAGCAGTTCGACTAGCGGGGGTAGTAATGAGCAGTTCTTA.

This clonotype came up once. The chain recombines TRBV29-1 with TRBJ2-5, with TRBD2 as a possible D gene (6 bases). Germline CDR1 SQVTM, CDR2 ANQGSEA. CDR3 size: 14 residues. The germline V and J ends were trimmed by 8 bases and 1 base, with 17 bases remaining between them. Written as DNA, the CDR3 is TGCAGCACCCCCGGAGGGGTAGGCCAAGAGACCCAGTACTTC. Its translation is CSTPGGVGQETQYF.

This chain links TRBV3-1 with TRBJ1-4, with D unresolved. CDR1 and CDR2 from the germline V gene are LGHDT and YNNKEL (reference sequence). The germline V and J ends were trimmed by 5 bases and 4 bases, with 11 bases remaining between them. This CDR3 has 14 residues. CDR3 amino acids: CASSIDTFNEKLFF. The CDR3 nucleotides are TGTGCCAGCAGCATCGACACCTTTAATGAAAAACTGTTTTTT.